These 26 T cell receptor beta chains were all obtained from the same sample, sequenced in a study of blood T cell repertoires in COVID-19. Sequenced by immunoSEQ multiplex PCR; TCRdb stores in-frame clones only, minus some. The data show approximately 200,000 clones, approximately 78% seen once. Sequenced sample: peripheral blood. Receptor source: a woman of 80 years or more with acute or convalescent COVID-19.

This chain's CDR3 is CAISEGDRPTNEKLFF. The CDR3 coding sequence is TGTGCCATCAGTGAGGGGGACAGACCAACTAATGAAAAACTGTTTTTT. This chain uses TRBV10-3 with TRBJ1-4, with 7 bases matching TRBD1. The junction had 3 bases not matched to a gene; V was cut back by 2 bases and J by 0 bases. Germline CDR1 ENHRY, CDR2 SYGVKD. The CDR3 consists of 16 residues.

The V call is TRBV9, the J call TRBJ1-1; no definite D call. This CDR3 spans 14 amino acids. Germline-derived CDR1 and CDR2 are SGDLS and YYNGEE. V lost 0 bases and J 5 bases, leaving 11 bases between the germline ends. This chain's CDR3 is CASSVASAGTEAFF. The CDR3 DNA reads TGTGCCAGCAGCGTAGCGTCAGCGGGGACTGAAGCTTTCTTT. Full variable domain (remainder filled in from reference TRBV9 and TRBJ1-1): DSGVTQTPKHLITATGQRVTLRCSPRSGDLSVYWYQQSLDQGLQFLIQYYNGEERAKGNILERFSAQQFPDLHSELNLSSLELGDSALYFCASSVASAGTEAFFGQGTRLTVV.

The chain combines TRBV19 with TRBJ1-2, with D unresolved. The CDR3 sequence is 12 residues long. Germline-derived CDR1 and CDR2 are LNHDA and SQIVND (reference sequence). Trimming left V 3 bases short and J 8 bases short, with 10 bases between. In nucleotides, the CDR3 is TGTGCCAGTAGTATCTGGCCGGGAGGCTACACCTTC. Protein product: CASSIWPGGYTF.

The chain recombines TRBV29-1 with TRBJ2-1; D ambiguous. Trimming pared 4 bases from V and 6 bases from J, leaving 10 bases between. The CDR3 length is 12 residues. Germline V gene data show CDR1 as SQVTM and CDR2 as ANQGSEA. The CDR3 loop reads CSVVGRRNEQFF. The CDR3 DNA is TGCAGCGTTGTGGGCAGACGCAATGAGCAGTTCTTC.

The chain employs TRBV7-2 and TRBJ1-4; 7 nucleotides agree with TRBD1. The CDR3 length is 16 residues. With V trimmed by 5 bases and J by 7 bases, 13 bases remained unmatched. The V gene's germline CDR1 is SGHTA and CDR2 FQGNSA. The CDR3: CASSRPRQGVFEKLFF. The CDR3 DNA sequence: TGTGCCAGCAGCCGCCCCCGGCAGGGGGTGTTTGAAAAACTGTTTTTT. Variable domain in full (rest from reference TRBV7-2 and TRBJ1-4): GAGVSQSPSNKVTEKGKDVELRCDPISGHTALYWYRQSLGQGLEFLIYFQGNSAPDKSGLPSDRFSAERTGGSVSTLTIQRTQQEDSAVYLCASSRPRQGVFEKLFFGSGTQLSVL.

This chain links TRBV10-3 with TRBJ2-3; 10 positions match TRBD2. V gave up 10 bases and J gave up 1 base; unmatched junction bases: 2. This CDR3 is built from 13 residues. Germline V gene lookup returns CDR1 ENHRY and CDR2 SYGVKD. The CDR3 region is CATGLAGTDTQYF. CDR3 nucleotides: TGTGCCACCGGACTAGCGGGCACAGATACGCAGTATTTT.

The chain couples TRBV7-2 to TRBJ1-5; 11 positions agree with TRBD1. The CDR3 is 15 residues long. The junction had 1 base not matched to a gene; V was cut back by 3 bases and J by 3 bases. In germline, CDR1 is SGHTA, CDR2 FQGNSA. The CDR3 DNA reads TGTGCCAGCAGCTTCGGACAGGGGGCCAATCAGCCCCAGCATTTT. Its protein product is CASSFGQGANQPQHF.

V gene TRBV5-5 combines with J gene TRBJ2-3; maybe TRBD2 (5 bases). The CDR3 consists of 15 residues. Germline V gene data show CDR1 as SGHKS and CDR2 as YYEKEE (reference sequence). The V and J ends lost 2 bases and 3 bases respectively, with 13 bases between them. The CDR3 nucleotides read TGTGCCAGCAGCTTCGGACTGGCTTGGACAGATACGCAGTATTTT. Translation: CASSFGLAWTDTQYF.

The table lists this clone with a count of one. J is TRBJ2-2 and V is TRBV9, with TRBD1 as a possible D gene (6 bases). The V end lost 0 bases, the J end lost 4 bases, and 13 bases lay between the germline ends. Germline assignment: CDR1 SGDLS and CDR2 YYNGEE. This CDR3 is 16 amino acids long. The CDR3 spells CASSVASRGGTGELFF. CDR3 nucleotide sequence: TGTGCCAGCAGCGTAGCTTCCAGGGGCGGCACCGGGGAGCTGTTTTTT.

This clone was picked up one time. The chain has TRBV6-5 and TRBJ1-6; no definite D call. The V end lost 2 bases, the J end lost 4 bases, and 6 bases lay between the germline ends. CDR3 length equals 14 residues. Per the germline V gene, CDR1 is MNHEY and CDR2 is SVGAGI. This CDR3 reads CASSYTTYNSPLHF. The CDR3 nucleotides are TGTGCCAGCAGTTACACCACTTATAATTCACCCCTCCACTTT.

The CDR3 coding sequence is TGCAGCGTCGCCGGGACAGGGGGCTTTGGAGGCCAGTACTTC. Translation gives CSVAGTGGFGGQYF. The chain joins TRBV29-1 to TRBJ2-5; the match to TRBD1 covers 12 bases. The V gene end was trimmed by 6 bases and the J gene end by 10 bases; junction bases not matched to a gene: 12. The CDR3 contains 14 residues. Germline V gives CDR1 SQVTM, CDR2 ANQGSEA.

This clone came up many times. The CDR3 DNA sequence: TGTGCCAGCACAGGGGATCGGTCACCCCTCCACTTT. Protein: CASTGDRSPLHF. J is TRBJ1-6 and V is TRBV2, with a tentative D call TRBD1 (6 bases). V was clipped by 7 bases and J by 10 bases, with 11 bases between them. Germline V gene data show CDR1 as SNHLY and CDR2 as FYNNEI. The CDR3 runs 12 residues.

Only a few counts were recorded for this clone. The chain uses TRBV11-2 and TRBJ2-1, with a possible D match to TRBD2 (5 bases). Germline CDR1 is SGHAT and CDR2 is FQNNGV. V was clipped by 3 bases and J by 6 bases, with 12 bases between them. The CDR3 runs to 14 residues. The CDR3 is CASSLAGQSNEQFF. Written as DNA, the CDR3 is TGTGCCAGCAGCTTGGCGGGCCAGAGCAATGAGCAGTTCTTC. Using reference TRBV11-2 and TRBJ2-1 for the parts outside the CDR3, the full variable domain is EAGVAQSPRYKIIEKRQSVAFWCNPISGHATLYWYQQILGQGPKLLIQFQNNGVVDDSQLPKDRFSAERLKGVDSTLKIQPAKLEDSAVYLCASSLAGQSNEQFFGPGTRLTVL.

The rearrangement uses TRBV7-2 and TRBJ2-7, with TRBD1 matching 9 bases. The V gene's germline CDR1 is SGHTA and CDR2 FQGNSA. The CDR3 runs to 15 residues. V shed 7 bases and J 3 bases; nucleotides not matched to a gene: 10. CDR3 sequence: CASTTTGGQGYEQYF. The CDR3 DNA is TGTGCCAGCACCACGACAGGGGGACAGGGCTACGAGCAGTACTTC.

The gene calls are TRBV30 and TRBJ1-2; TRBD1 matches 7 bases. The J segment lost 4 bases and the V segment lost 4 bases, leaving 6 bases of the junction unmatched. The CDR3 length is 13 residues. The V gene's germline CDR1 is GTSNPN and CDR2 SVGIG (reference sequence). CDR3 in DNA: TGTGCCTGGAAGGGGACAGTCGTCTATGGCTACACCTTC. Its protein is CAWKGTVVYGYTF.

This chain joins TRBV11-2 and TRBJ1-5; 8 bases line up with TRBD1. Trimming at V came to 4 bases and at J to 6 bases, leaving 5 bases not matched to a gene. Germline assignment: CDR1 SGHAT and CDR2 FQNNGV. The CDR3 is made up of 14 amino acids. The CDR3: CASSSGQGSQPQHF. The CDR3 region has the DNA TGTGCCAGCAGCTCCGGACAGGGAAGTCAGCCCCAGCATTTT. The full variable domain, in which reference TRBV11-2 and TRBJ1-5 provide the parts outside the CDR3, is EAGVAQSPRYKIIEKRQSVAFWCNPISGHATLYWYQQILGQGPKLLIQFQNNGVVDDSQLPKDRFSAERLKGVDSTLKIQPAKLEDSAVYLCASSSGQGSQPQHFGDGTRLSIL.

The J gene is TRBJ1-5, the V gene TRBV7-6; D unresolved. CDR3 length equals 13 residues. The V and J ends lost 0 bases and 9 bases respectively, with 9 bases between them. Germline values: CDR1 SGHVS, CDR2 FNYEAQ. The CDR3 region is CASSLAGATPQHF. The CDR3, as DNA: TGTGCCAGCAGCTTAGCGGGAGCGACGCCCCAGCATTTT.

The chain combines TRBV27 with TRBJ1-2; 8 bases align to TRBD1. Per germline, CDR1 MNHEY and CDR2 SMNVEV (reference sequence). There are 16 residues in the CDR3. The trim removed 5 bases at V and 2 bases at J, leaving 10 bases unmatched. CDR3 sequence reads: CASSLIGRQGNYGYTF. The DNA for the CDR3 is TGTGCCAGCAGTCTTATTGGGAGACAGGGGAACTATGGCTACACCTTC.

The CDR3 loop reads CASSGTGDGTQYF. CDR3 in DNA: TGTGCCAGCTCCGGGACAGGGGATGGGACCCAGTACTTC. The chain couples TRBV7-2 to TRBJ2-5, with TRBD1 identical over 10 bases. Trimming at V came to 8 bases and at J to 7 bases, leaving 7 bases not matched to a gene. Germline values: CDR1 SGHTA, CDR2 FQGNSA. CDR3 length equals 13 residues. The full variable domain, rest sourced from reference TRBV7-2 and TRBJ2-5, is GAGVSQSPSNKVTEKGKDVELRCDPISGHTALYWYRQSLGQGLEFLIYFQGNSAPDKSGLPSDRFSAERTGGSVSTLTIQRTQQEDSAVYLCASSGTGDGTQYFGPGTRLLVL.

V and J are TRBV2 and TRBJ1-5; D not certain. The V gene lost 3 bases and the J gene lost 6 bases, with 12 bases spanning the gap. This CDR3 contains 14 residues. Germline CDR1 is SNHLY and CDR2 is FYNNEI. As DNA, the CDR3 is TGTGCCAGCAGTGACAGCCTTAACAGTCAGCCCCAGCATTTT. Amino acid sequence: CASSDSLNSQPQHF. Full variable domain (remainder filled in from reference TRBV2 and TRBJ1-5): EPEVTQTPSHQVTQMGQEVILRCVPISNHLYFYWYRQILGQKVEFLVSFYNNEISEKSEIFDDQFSVERPDGSNFTLKIRSTKLEDSAMYFCASSDSLNSQPQHFGDGTRLSIL.

The chain has TRBV10-3 and TRBJ2-3; D is perhaps TRBD2 (5 bases). The V and J ends lost 2 bases and 0 bases respectively, with 12 bases between them. The CDR3 is 16 residues long. Germline V CDR1 and CDR2: ENHRY, SYGVKD. The CDR3 coding sequence is TGTGCCATCAGTGAGGTGGCATGGACTAGCACAGATACGCAGTATTTT. Encoded protein: CAISEVAWTSTDTQYF.

J is TRBJ1-3 and V is TRBV7-9; 7 bases fit TRBD1. This CDR3 spans 15 amino acids. From germline, CDR1 is SEHNR and CDR2 FQNEAQ (reference sequence). J gave up 4 bases and V 4 bases, and 7 bases lay outside the gene matches. The CDR3 is CASSSTGDAGNTIYF. In DNA, the CDR3 is TGTGCCAGCAGCTCCACAGGGGACGCGGGAAACACCATATATTTT.

The chain recombines TRBV4-1 with TRBJ1-6, with D perhaps matching TRBD1 (5 bases). Germline assignment: CDR1 MGHRA and CDR2 YSYEKL. CDR3 length: 16 amino acids. The V and J ends lost 0 bases and 8 bases respectively, with 14 bases between them. The CDR3 loop is CASSQDAPGADSPLHF. In DNA, the CDR3 is TGCGCCAGCAGCCAAGACGCCCCTGGGGCGGATTCACCCCTCCACTTT.

V and J are TRBV28 and TRBJ1-5; no firm D call. This CDR3 has 12 residues. Germline loops: CDR1 MDHEN, CDR2 SYDVKM. The V end lost 7 bases, the J end lost 4 bases, and 8 bases lay between the germline ends. The CDR3 region is CASTRSNQPQHF. In DNA form, the CDR3 reads TGTGCCAGCACACGGAGTAATCAGCCCCAGCATTTT.

The chain uses TRBV28 and TRBJ1-4, with TRBD1 matching 9 bases. V lost 6 bases, J lost 4 bases, and 15 bases stayed unmatched. The CDR3 is 18 amino acids. Germline V CDR1 and CDR2: MDHEN, SYDVKM. CDR3 sequence (DNA): TGTGCCAGCAGGCATATTCCGGGACAGGGTTTAGGTAATGAAAAACTGTTTTTT. The encoded protein is CASRHIPGQGLGNEKLFF.

This clone was seen once. The chain couples TRBV5-4 to TRBJ2-5; D unresolved. Trimming took 1 base from V and 5 from J, leaving 3 bases between them. Germline CDR1 SGHNT, CDR2 YYREEE (reference sequence). The CDR3 extends over 11 amino acids. This CDR3 is CASSLSETQYF. The CDR3 region has the DNA TGTGCCAGCAGCTTGTCGGAGACCCAGTACTTC.